This paragraph covers one T cell receptor beta chain sequence. In its sample, this clonotype was seen many times. Its antigen specificity is not known. Base qualities are missing; no much larger clone stands one base away. Taken from the germline V gene, the CDR1 and CDR2 loops are MGHRA and YSYEKL. The CDR3 covers 13 residues, taking in both the cysteine and the phenylalanine. Solely the CDR3 DNA is kept, with 39 bases framed from the first base. V is reduced by 0 bases and J by 8 bases, leaving a spacing of 9 bases between them. Library creation used 5' RACE. Instrument used: Illumina HiSeq 2000. A universal primer binding site was introduced by template switching, and a unique molecular identifier was present in the final cDNA, enabling accurate counting of TCR cDNA molecules. Specific primers in the conserved constant-segment region were used to synthesize first-strand cDNA for TCR alpha and beta chains. To control for contamination, each cDNA library was double barcoded with a SMART-Mk sample barcode plus Illumina barcodes. Two successive PCR steps introduced TruSeq adapter sequences along with Illumina sample barcodes. The TCR alpha and beta cDNA libraries were sequenced on the Illumina HiSeq platform using custom primers. As for how the authors treated the data: MiGEC was used to process raw reads and extract unique molecular identifiers, and MiXCR was used to find CDR3 positions. Recombination models were inferred per individual with the repgenHMM and IGoR tools using an EM algorithm. The analysis of shared clonotypes was done with the tcR package in R, with sharing normalized by the product of cloneset sizes. To study raw recombination without the effects of thymic and clonal selection, out-of-frame nonproductive sequences were analyzed. TCRdb handled the public reads itself, with Q25 trimming in fastp and clone calling in MiXCR, and kept productive beta chains. Identical CDR3 proteins give one entry, which carries the most common genes and DNA. TCRdb, rather than the study authors, made the V and J calls. Across this sample there are hundreds of thousands of distinct CDR3 sequences, with roughly 6.2% seen only once. The ten largest clonotypes hold 1.5% to 2% of the sample.

The entry originates in a study of identical twins (dated by TCRdb to 2015 to 2016). Context from the whole study: The study deep-sequenced TCR alpha and beta repertoires from monozygotic twins, unrelated adults of various ages and cord blood to test whether fetal clonotypes persist. To rule out contamination, the twin experiments were replicated at different times with different library preparation protocols. Here is what the overall study found, with its caveats: Conclusions relied on cross-sectional statistical analysis, since the same donors could not be followed over many years. Compared with coincidental sharing between unrelated individuals, an excess of low generation-probability sequences was observed among out-of-frame TCR alpha sequences shared between twins. Excess twin sharing in beta out-of-frame sequences was weaker because fewer shared sequences lowered the signal-to-noise ratio. Abundant cord blood beta clonotypes carried fewer insertions; young adult naive repertoires showed a weaker similar trend, while memory repertoires showed none. Recombination models systematically underestimated out-of-frame TCR alpha sharing in monozygotic twins but agreed with sharing between unrelated individuals. Invariant T cells such as MAIT and iNKT could partly confound zero-insertion analyses, though diverse VJ usage argued against this for most clonotypes.

Only healthy Caucasian donors were included. The researchers also sequenced three unrelated adults who were not twins: a male aged 18 to 30, a male aged 50 to 60, and a female aged 50 to 60. Miltenyi CD45RO+ enrichment and human naive T-cell isolation kits were used to isolate memory (CD45RO+) and naive T cells from PBMC. The clonotype comes from a man aged 18 to 35 in good health. Rearrangement joined TRBV4-1 to TRBJ2-3; the D gene is unclear. The sample consisted of naive T cells sorted from blood. The sample's cell subset or site label, in plain terms: cells isolated with a human naive T-cell isolation kit. The CDR3 in this case is CASSQDPGVTQYF. DNA sequence: TGCGCCAGCAGCCAAGACCCGGGCGTTACGCAGTATTTT.